Following are 10 T cell receptor beta chains from one sample sequenced in a study of blood T cell repertoires in COVID-19. Repertoires were generated with immunoSEQ multiplex PCR, while TCRdb's copy carries only in-frame clones and drops some. The data contain around 100,000 clones, 84% of them singletons. What was sequenced was peripheral blood. The receptors originated from a human donor in a cohort sampled during active or convalescent COVID-19.

The chain is built from TRBV7-6 and TRBJ1-6; perhaps TRBD1 as D (6 bases). V was trimmed by 1 base and J by 0 bases, leaving 7 bases between them. The CDR3 is 16 amino acids. Germline assignment: CDR1 SGHVS and CDR2 FNYEAQ. The CDR3 DNA is TGTGCCAGCAGCTTAGAAGGGGGCTCCTATAATTCACCCCTCCACTTT. This translates into CASSLEGGSYNSPLHF.

The chain has TRBV21-1 and TRBJ2-7; whether TRBD1, the table's D call, matches the DNA was not checked. TRBV21-1 is a pseudogene segment. The CDR3 runs 13 residues. CDR3 amino acids: CASSKGGQYEQYF. The CDR3 nucleotides read TGTGCCAGCAGCAAAGGGGGGCAGTACGAGCAGTACTTC.

The rearrangement uses TRBV6-4 and TRBJ2-7; D might be TRBD1 (6 bases). CDR3 length: 17 amino acids. Trimming pared 3 bases from V and 2 bases from J, leaving 20 bases between. Germline V lookup: CDR1 MRHNA, CDR2 SNTAGT. In DNA, the CDR3 is TGTGCCAGCAGTGATTGCAACAGGGACGCCTACGCCTACGAGCAGTACTTC. This codes for CASSDCNRDAYAYEQYF.

This chain joins TRBV5-1 and TRBJ2-5; tentatively, D is TRBD1 (5 bases). The CDR3 covers 14 residues. CDR1 and CDR2 (germline): SGHRS, YFSETQ. V was pared by 0 bases and J by 4 bases, with 10 bases between. CDR3 DNA sequence: TGCGCCAGCAGCTTGGTGCAGGGCGGAGAGACCCAGTACTTC. This gives the protein CASSLVQGGETQYF.

V and J are TRBV3-1 (or the pseudogene TRBV3-2) and TRBJ1-4, with 11 nucleotides matching TRBD1. This CDR3 is built from 15 residues. V lost 2 bases to trimming and J lost 11 bases; unmatched junction nucleotides: 7. CDR1 is LGHDT, CDR2 YNNKEL, per germline (reference sequence). DNA for the CDR3: TGTGCCAGCAGCCAAACCGGACAGGGGGCGGAGAAACTGTTTTTT. This gives the protein CASSQTGQGAEKLFF.

The chain couples TRBV29-1 to TRBJ1-3; TRBD1 matches 7 bases. J gave up 4 bases and V 5 bases, and 8 bases lay outside the gene matches. Germline V CDR1 and CDR2: SQVTM, ANQGSEA. There are 14 residues in the CDR3. The CDR3 loop is CSVRKGGDGNTIYF. The CDR3 DNA reads as TGCAGCGTTAGGAAAGGGGGCGACGGAAACACCATATATTTT.

This clone was counted a single time. The chain couples TRBV6-5 to TRBJ2-6; D remains unclear. Trimming removed 1 base from V and 4 bases from J, with 11 bases in between. The V gene's germline CDR1 is MNHEY and CDR2 SVGAGI. The CDR3 loop spans 16 amino acids. CDR3 sequence (DNA): TGTGCCAGCAGTTACTATAAACTCTCAGGGGCCAACGTCCTGACTTTC. This codes for CASSYYKLSGANVLTF.

The CDR3 loop reads CASSESTNTGELFF. CDR3 sequence (DNA): TGTGCCAGCTCGGAGAGTACGAACACCGGGGAGCTGTTTTTT. This chain joins TRBV18 and TRBJ2-2; the D is unclear. The germline V gene encodes CDR1 KGHSH and CDR2 LQKENI. V shed 6 bases and J shed 0 bases, with 8 bases lying between them. The CDR3 has 14 amino acids.

V is TRBV12-5 and J is TRBJ1-1; perhaps TRBD1 as D (6 bases). Germline lookup yields CDR1 LGHNT and CDR2 FRNRAP. The CDR3 is made up of 15 amino acids. The V end lost 4 bases, the J end lost 2 bases, and 14 bases lay between the germline ends. The CDR3 reads CASGSPGRGNTEAFF. The CDR3, as DNA: TGTGCTAGTGGTTCCCCGGGCAGGGGTAACACTGAAGCTTTCTTT.

The chain uses TRBV7-9 and TRBJ2-5, with D tentatively TRBD2 (5 bases). Germline CDR1 reads SEHNR; CDR2 reads FQNEAQ (reference sequence). The CDR3 extends over 15 amino acids. The V and J ends lost 1 base and 2 bases respectively, with 11 bases between them. DNA of the CDR3: TGTGCCAGCAGCTTAGGGGTGGGAGATCAAGAGACCCAGTACTTC. Protein: CASSLGVGDQETQYF.